A single sample gave rise to the 24 T cell receptor beta chains below, sequenced in a study of shared clonotypes between healthy human individuals. Produced via immunoSEQ multiplex PCR; TCRdb's table is partial and in-frame only. The sample lists about 2 million clones, just under 95% occurring once. Naive CD8 isolation took CD45RO-negative cells positively selected for CCR7 and excluded terminally differentiated effector memory CD45RA+ cells. Material: naive CD8+ T cells sorted from blood. The source of these receptors is a man aged 18 to 29 in good health.

Of note for this clone: Within the sample, other DNA sequences also encode this same CDR3. The chain combines TRBV7-9 with TRBJ1-1; perhaps TRBD1 as D (6 bases). Deletions cut 6 bases from V and 1 base from J, with 9 bases between. CDR1 and CDR2 from the germline V gene are SEHNR and FQNEAQ (reference sequence). The CDR3 has 13 residues. CDR3 protein: CASSNRENTEAFF. The CDR3 region has the DNA TGTGCCAGCAGTAACAGGGAGAACACTGAAGCTTTCTTT.

The genes are TRBV27 and TRBJ2-5, with 8 bases lining up with TRBD2. Germline assignment: CDR1 MNHEY and CDR2 SMNVEV (reference sequence). The trim removed 7 bases at V and 3 bases at J, leaving 7 bases unmatched. This CDR3 has 14 amino acids. CDR3 loop: CASTPGLGEETQYF. DNA for the CDR3: TGTGCCAGCACCCCGGGACTAGGGGAAGAGACCCAGTACTTC.

V usage is TRBV10-3 and J usage is TRBJ1-4; D might be TRBD1 (6 bases). Trimming took 3 bases from V and 4 from J, leaving 9 bases between them. CDR3 length: 14 amino acids. Germline V gives CDR1 ENHRY, CDR2 SYGVKD. In DNA, the CDR3 is TGTGCCATCAGTGAACGGGGGCTTAATGAAAAACTGTTTTTT. Translating it yields CAISERGLNEKLFF.

The chain recombines TRBV7-9 with TRBJ2-2, with D uncertain. Germline loops: CDR1 SEHNR, CDR2 FQNEAQ (reference sequence). The V end was cut by 5 bases, the J end by 1 base, with 11 bases between. CDR3 size: 15 residues. CDR3 nucleotide sequence: TGTGCCAGCAGCCCGGCCCTTGAGAACACCGGGGAGCTGTTTTTT. Translated: CASSPALENTGELFF.

The rearrangement uses TRBV9 and TRBJ1-1; D remains unclear. Germline V gene data show CDR1 as SGDLS and CDR2 as YYNGEE. The germline V and J ends were trimmed by 5 bases and 3 bases, with 11 bases remaining between them. This CDR3 spans 13 amino acids. The CDR3: CASRPTEYTEAFF. The CDR3 DNA is TGTGCCAGCAGGCCAACGGAGTACACTGAAGCTTTCTTT.

The rearrangement joins TRBV9 to TRBJ1-4; perhaps TRBD1 as D (5 bases). This CDR3 is built from 14 residues. Looked up from germline, CDR1 is SGDLS and CDR2 is YYNGEE. Trimming took 3 bases from V and 7 from J, leaving 13 bases between them. In DNA form, the CDR3 reads TGTGCCAGCAGCGGTTCCCCCGGGGCTGAAAAACTGTTTTTT. Protein: CASSGSPGAEKLFF.

For this clone: Additional DNA sequences in this sample encode the identical CDR3. This sequence joins TRBV4-1 and TRBJ2-7, with TRBD1 matching over 9 bases. V shed 2 bases and J 4 bases; nucleotides not matched to a gene: 6. The CDR3 covers 15 residues. The germline V gene encodes CDR1 MGHRA and CDR2 YSYEKL. CDR3 amino acids: CASSQPGQGEYEQYF. Here the CDR3 DNA reads TGCGCCAGCAGCCAACCGGGACAGGGAGAATACGAGCAGTACTTC.

This chain uses TRBV29-1 with TRBJ1-2; possibly TRBD1 for D (5 bases). CDR1 is SQVTM and CDR2 is ANQGSEA in the germline V gene. V was shortened by 8 bases and J by 5 bases, with 15 bases between the two germline ends. The CDR3 is 12 residues long. The CDR3 reads CSTDSTIYGYTF. In DNA form, the CDR3 reads TGCAGCACAGACAGTACAATATATGGCTACACCTTC.

This chain joins TRBV5-5 and TRBJ1-3; the match to TRBD1 covers 7 bases. Unmatched junction bases numbered 10, after V lost 4 bases and J lost 3 bases. The CDR3 length is 16 residues. The V gene's germline CDR1 is SGHKS and CDR2 YYEKEE (reference sequence). CDR3 region: CASSQNYRGDGNTIYF. Here the CDR3 DNA reads TGTGCCAGCAGCCAGAATTACAGGGGCGATGGAAACACCATATATTTT.

This chain connects TRBV13 to TRBJ2-2, with TRBD2 matching over 9 bases. There are 16 residues in the CDR3. Germline V CDR1 and CDR2: PRHDT, FYEKMQ (reference sequence). V lost 3 bases and J lost 1; bases outside the gene matches: 3. The CDR3 is CASSLFSGRNTGELFF. CDR3 DNA: TGTGCCAGCAGCTTGTTTAGCGGGAGGAACACCGGGGAGCTGTTTTTT.

The chain is built from TRBV4-3 and TRBJ2-1, with 10 positions matching TRBD2. The CDR3 has 18 amino acids. V gave up 2 bases and J gave up 7 bases; unmatched junction bases: 14. The germline V gene encodes CDR1 LGHNA and CDR2 YSLEER. The DNA for the CDR3 is TGCGCCAGCAGCCAACTTCTAAATCCTAGCGGGAGCTGGAATGAGCAGTTCTTC. The encoded protein is CASSQLLNPSGSWNEQFF.

V is TRBV5-1 and J is TRBJ2-5; 7 bases match TRBD2. The germline CDR1 and CDR2 sequences are SGHRS and YFSETQ. Trimming took 2 bases from V and 5 from J; bases not matched to a gene: 9. This CDR3 comprises 15 residues. The CDR3 region is CASSFLAEPVETQYF. The CDR3 coding sequence is TGCGCCAGCAGCTTTCTAGCGGAGCCGGTGGAGACCCAGTACTTC.

This chain links TRBV11-2 with TRBJ2-7; 7 positions agree with TRBD2. V lost 1 base and J lost 4; bases outside the gene matches: 7. Germline CDR1 reads SGHAT; CDR2 reads FQNNGV. CDR3 length equals 15 residues. In DNA, the CDR3 is TGTGCCAGCAGCTTAGTCGGGCGCGGGAGTTACGAGCAGTACTTC. Translated, it gives CASSLVGRGSYEQYF. Looking up the rest from reference TRBV11-2 and TRBJ2-7 gives the full variable domain: EAGVAQSPRYKIIEKRQSVAFWCNPISGHATLYWYQQILGQGPKLLIQFQNNGVVDDSQLPKDRFSAERLKGVDSTLKIQPAKLEDSAVYLCASSLVGRGSYEQYFGPGTRLTVT.

V is TRBV11-2 and J is TRBJ2-7; D uncertain. The CDR3 loop spans 16 amino acids. V shed 0 bases and J shed 7 bases, with 19 bases lying between them. The germline V gene has CDR1 SGHAT and CDR2 FQNNGV. The CDR3 loop is CASSLDLGQSRWEQYF. The DNA of the CDR3 is TGTGCCAGCAGCTTAGATTTAGGGCAGAGCCGTTGGGAGCAGTACTTC. Together with reference TRBV11-2 and TRBJ2-7, the CDR3 gives the full variable domain: EAGVAQSPRYKIIEKRQSVAFWCNPISGHATLYWYQQILGQGPKLLIQFQNNGVVDDSQLPKDRFSAERLKGVDSTLKIQPAKLEDSAVYLCASSLDLGQSRWEQYFGPGTRLTVT.

The chain carries TRBV4-1 and TRBJ1-4; perhaps TRBD1 as D (6 bases). The V and J ends lost 2 bases and 6 bases respectively, with 16 bases between them. The length of the CDR3 is 16 residues. Germline V gene lookup returns CDR1 MGHRA and CDR2 YSYEKL. CDR3 DNA: TGCGCCAGCAGCCAACTACTCCAGGGGCCCGATGAAAAACTGTTTTTT. It yields the protein CASSQLLQGPDEKLFF.

The CDR3 spells CASSPDLDRGRTDTQYF. The CDR3 bases are TGTGCCAGCAGCCCTGACCTTGACAGGGGGCGAACAGATACGCAGTATTTT. J is TRBJ2-3 and V is TRBV5-6, with 10 bases aligning to TRBD1. With 4 bases clipped from V and 3 bases from J, the junction kept 11 bases outside the gene matches. This CDR3 region has 17 residues. Per germline, CDR1 SGHDT and CDR2 YYEEEE.

This clone was detected only once. The chain couples TRBV4-2 to TRBJ1-1; tentatively, D is TRBD1 (6 bases). Between the trimmed V and J ends, which lost 3 bases and 3 bases, there was a span of 17 bases. Per germline, CDR1 LGHNA and CDR2 YNFKEQ. CDR3 length equals 16 residues. This CDR3 reads CASSQGAGGLDTEAFF. The CDR3 DNA reads TGTGCCAGCAGCCAGGGGGCTGGGGGTTTGGACACTGAAGCTTTCTTT.

The chain uses TRBV28 and TRBJ2-7; TRBD1 is a possible D gene (5 bases). Trimming shortened V by 8 bases and J by 3 bases, and 17 bases separated the two germline ends. Germline CDR1 and CDR2: MDHEN and SYDVKM. This CDR3 is built from 14 residues. DNA of the CDR3: TGTGCCAGCCAGAAGACAGCGTTCGACTACGAGCAGTACTTC. The encoded protein is CASQKTAFDYEQYF.

There are a few counts of this clone. The sample carries other DNA sequences with the same CDR3. The chain links TRBV6-5 to TRBJ1-5, with 10 bases that match TRBD1. Trimming cost V 6 bases and J 2 bases; bases outside gene matches: 1. Germline lookup yields CDR1 MNHEY and CDR2 SVGAGI. CDR3 length: 14 amino acids. CDR3 nucleotide sequence: TGTGCCAGCAGAGGGACAGGGGGCAATCAGCCCCAGCATTTT. Translation: CASRGTGGNQPQHF.

The rearrangement uses TRBV4-1 and TRBJ1-3; 7 bases match TRBD1. The J segment lost 4 bases and the V segment lost 1 base, leaving 4 bases of the junction unmatched. Germline assignment: CDR1 MGHRA and CDR2 YSYEKL. The CDR3 has 15 amino acids. CDR3 sequence (DNA): TGCGCCAGCAGCCAAGTAAAGGGGGCCGGAAACACCATATATTTT. Amino acid sequence: CASSQVKGAGNTIYF.

The V and J genes are TRBV27 and TRBJ2-7, with D perhaps matching TRBD1 or TRBD2 (5 bases each). Between the trimmed V and J ends, which lost 1 base and 2 bases, there was a span of 12 bases. Germline values: CDR1 MNHEY, CDR2 SMNVEV (reference sequence). There are 15 residues in the CDR3. The CDR3 DNA is TGTGCCAGCAGTTTATATGGGGGACGTGCCTACGAGCAGTACTTC. Translation gives CASSLYGGRAYEQYF.

As concerns this clone: Other nucleotide sequences from this sample produce the same CDR3. The CDR3 bases are TGTGCCAGCAGCGTAGATGGGGATTCCAATCAGCCCCAGCATTTT. Translation: CASSVDGDSNQPQHF. The V gene is TRBV9, the J gene TRBJ1-5, with D unresolved. The germline gives CDR1 SGDLS, CDR2 YYNGEE. There are 15 residues in the CDR3. The germline V and J ends were trimmed by 0 bases and 3 bases, with 10 bases remaining between them.

V and J are TRBV5-1 and TRBJ2-7; D unclear. Between the trimmed V and J ends, which lost 7 bases and 3 bases, there was a span of 14 bases. There are 13 residues in the CDR3. CDR1 and CDR2 from the germline V gene are SGHRS and YFSETQ. CDR3 sequence reads: CASRALEHYEQYF. In nucleotides, the CDR3 is TGCGCCAGCCGTGCGTTAGAACACTACGAGCAGTACTTC.

The rearrangement uses TRBV9 and TRBJ2-7, with D uncertain. The CDR3 length is 14 residues. Germline values: CDR1 SGDLS, CDR2 YYNGEE. V was clipped by 0 bases and J by 2 bases, with 9 bases between them. This CDR3 is CASSVEVGPYEQYF. CDR3 DNA sequence: TGTGCCAGCAGCGTAGAGGTAGGGCCCTACGAGCAGTACTTC.